The rows below give T cell receptor beta chains drawn from one sample of a study of cytomegalovirus exposure and HLA in healthy donors. Data came from immunoSEQ multiplex PCR; TCRdb stores just in-frame clones and leaves some out. Altogether fewer than 120,000 clones are present, over 65% being singletons, with the ten largest covering 1% to 1.5%. Sequenced: PBMCs. Receptor source: a woman in her twenties or thirties in good health and CMV-seronegative. The CDR3 runs from the conserved cysteine through the conserved F or W. The D gene is left open where the match is weak. Size is omitted from some rows. Given values are once, few, many or a class for expanded clones.

clone_size cdr3_length j_call v_call d_call cdr3_nt cdr3_aa
NA 12 TRBJ2-5 TRBV28 NA TGTGCCAGCAGACAGTTCCAAGAGACCCAGTACTTC CASRQFQETQYF
NA 12 TRBJ1-2 TRBV30 NA TGTGCCTGGACGGAGACTAACTATGGCTACACCTTC CAWTETNYGYTF
NA 13 TRBJ1-2 TRBV7-9 TRBD1 TGTGCCAGCAGCGTGGGACAGAGCTATGGCTACACCTTC CASSVGQSYGYTF
NA 15 TRBJ2-7 TRBV7-9 TRBD1 TGTGCCAGCAGCTCCAATTACGACAGGGCCCACGAGCAGTACTTC CASSSNYDRAHEQYF
few 14 TRBJ1-5 TRBV7-9 NA TGTGCCAGCGGTCCGGGGAGGGGCAATCAGCCCCAGCATTTT CASGPGRGNQPQHF
NA 15 TRBJ2-2 TRBV5-4 NA TGTGCCAGCAGCTTGGCTGCAGGGTCCACCGGGGAGCTGTTTTTT CASSLAAGSTGELFF
NA 17 TRBJ2-1 TRBV21-1 NA TGTGCCAGCAGCAAAGCCCAATGGACAGGGGGCTTTAGGGAGCAGTTCTTC CASSKAQWTGGFREQFF
NA 15 TRBJ1-2 TRBV6-5 TRBD1 TGTGCCAGCAGTTACAGACAGGGGGCCTACTATGGCTACACCTTC CASSYRQGAYYGYTF
NA 15 TRBJ2-1 TRBV25-1 NA TGTGCCAGCAGTGCTCAGGGGAGCTCCTACAATGAGCAGTTCTTC CASSAQGSSYNEQFF
NA 15 TRBJ2-2 TRBV6-5 TRBD2 TGTGCCAGCAGACTAGCGGGAGTAAACACCGGGGAGCTGTTTTTT CASRLAGVNTGELFF
NA 16 TRBJ2-3 TRBV30 NA TGTGCCTGGAGTGTGGAGCCCCAGCGACTCACAGATACGCAGTATTTT CAWSVEPQRLTDTQYF
NA 12 TRBJ1-5 TRBV7-9 NA TGTGCCAGCAGCTTAGTAGATCAGCCCCAGCATTTT CASSLVDQPQHF
NA 16 TRBJ2-1 TRBV7-2 TRBD2 TGTGCCAGCAGCGTAGCGGGGGGAAGCTCCTACAATGAGCAGTTCTTC CASSVAGGSSYNEQFF
NA 14 TRBJ1-2 TRBV6-1 TRBD1 TGTGCCAGCCAACCCCCAGGGGGCTTGAATGGCTACACCTTC CASQPPGGLNGYTF
few 14 TRBJ1-1 TRBV5-6 NA TGTGCCAGCAGCGGAGGTTTGATGGACACTGAAGCTTTCTTT CASSGGLMDTEAFF
NA 16 TRBJ2-7 TRBV15 TRBD2 TGTGCCACCAGCAGAGAGGCGGGAGGGCCTCCCTACGAGCAGTACTTC CATSREAGGPPYEQYF
NA 16 TRBJ2-4 TRBV7-2 NA TGTGCCAGCAGCTTAGGGGGGACTCCAGCCAAAAACATTCAGTACTTC CASSLGGTPAKNIQYF
NA 12 TRBJ2-1 TRBV30 NA TGTGCCTGGACTCGACAGTACAATGAGCAGTTCTTC CAWTRQYNEQFF
few 13 TRBJ2-5 TRBV10-2 NA TGCGCCAGCAGCGACCGACAGTTGGAGACCCAGTACTTC CASSDRQLETQYF